These T cell receptor beta chains were read from a single sample in a study of cytomegalovirus exposure and HLA in healthy donors. TCRdb keeps only in-frame clones here, not all; method: immunoSEQ multiplex PCR. The data hold about 110,000 clones, with around 84% observed a single time. Sequencing was done on a sample of PBMCs. The receptor source for this set is a young man in good health and CMV-seropositive. Both conserved end residues are part of each CDR3. A D gene is named only where the DNA matches it firmly. Only part of the rows carry a size: once, few, many, or a class if the clone is expanded.

V gene	clone size	CDR3 length	D gene	J gene	CDR3 protein	CDR3 DNA
TRBV2	.	11	.	TRBJ2-3	CASSLSGTQYF	TGTGCCAGCAGCCTATCGGGTACGCAGTATTTT
TRBV15	.	15	TRBD1	TRBJ2-3	CATSWGQGNTDTQYF	TGTGCCACCAGCTGGGGACAGGGTAATACAGATACGCAGTATTTT
TRBV30	few	15	.	TRBJ1-3	CAWSGVGQAGNTIYF	TGTGCCTGGAGCGGGGTCGGGCAGGCGGGAAACACCATATATTTT
TRBV30	.	18	.	TRBJ2-2	CAWSGPSWAEYNTGELFF	TGTGCCTGGAGTGGTCCCTCCTGGGCAGAATATAACACCGGGGAGCTGTTTTTT
TRBV5-6	.	14	.	TRBJ1-2	CASSLPGGGVGYTF	TGTGCCAGCAGCCTCCCCGGGGGGGGAGTCGGCTACACCTTC
TRBV7-9	once	13	.	TRBJ1-1	CASSLRSGDEAFF	TGTGCCAGCAGCTTACGTTCCGGGGATGAAGCTTTCTTT
TRBV7-9	.	14	TRBD1	TRBJ1-4	CASSWGQGNEKLFF	TGTGCCAGCAGCTGGGGACAGGGTAATGAAAAACTGTTTTTT
TRBV29-1	.	11	.	TRBJ1-3	CSASRPPEVYF	TGCAGCGCGAGCCGACCCCCGGAGGTGTATTTT
TRBV5-1	.	14	.	TRBJ1-2	CASSLLGGVNGYTF	TGCGCCAGCAGCTTGCTAGGGGGAGTGAATGGCTACACCTTC
TRBV11-3	once	15	TRBD1	TRBJ1-1	CASSSRTGRDSEAFF	TGTGCCAGCAGCTCGAGGACAGGGAGGGATTCTGAAGCTTTCTTT
TRBV6-1	.	15	TRBD2	TRBJ2-3	CASSDRLAGLRTQYF	TGTGCCAGCAGTGATCGCCTAGCGGGACTGCGTACGCAGTATTTT
TRBV5-1	.	14	.	TRBJ1-2	CASSFGGRRYGYTF	TGCGCCAGCAGCTTTGGAGGACGGCGCTATGGCTACACCTTC
TRBV5-8	.	15	.	TRBJ1-5	CASSLEGVSNQPQHF	TGTGCCAGCAGCTTGGAGGGAGTAAGCAATCAGCCCCAGCATTTT
TRBV5-1	.	14	TRBD2	TRBJ2-3	CASSLERGTDTQYF	TGCGCCAGCAGCTTGGAGCGGGGAACAGATACGCAGTATTTT
TRBV5-1	.	15	TRBD2	TRBJ2-2	CASSPGTIGPGELFF	TGCGCCAGCAGCCCCGGGACTATCGGCCCCGGGGAGCTGTTTTTT
TRBV9	.	16	.	TRBJ1-3	CASSSPRMASGNTIYF	TGTGCCAGCAGCTCGCCCCGAATGGCCTCTGGAAACACCATATATTTT
TRBV4-1	.	16	TRBD1	TRBJ1-5	CASSRQGGYSNQPQHF	TGCGCCAGCAGCCGACAGGGGGGATATAGCAATCAGCCCCAGCATTTT
TRBV12-5	.	14	TRBD1	TRBJ2-5	CASGTGTGQETQYF	TGTGCTAGTGGTACAGGGACAGGGCAAGAGACCCAGTACTTC
TRBV4-1	.	13	.	TRBJ1-2	CASSQVGGYGYTF	TGCGCCAGCAGCCAAGTAGGGGGCTATGGCTACACCTTC
TRBV6-5	many	13	.	TRBJ1-1	CASSRRRNTEAFF	TGTGCCAGCAGTCGACGGAGGAACACTGAAGCTTTCTTT
TRBV7-2	once	11	.	TRBJ1-2	CASSLSRGYTF	TGTGCCAGCAGCTTATCGAGGGGCTACACCTTC
TRBV11-2	once	14	TRBD1	TRBJ1-4	CATTTGQTNEKLFF	TGTGCCACGACGACAGGGCAAACTAATGAAAAACTGTTTTTT
TRBV7-2	.	15	.	TRBJ2-6	CASSRQDSGANVLTF	TGTGCCAGCAGCCGACAGGACTCTGGGGCCAACGTCCTGACTTTC
TRBV11-2	few	15	TRBD2	TRBJ2-3	CASSRLAGGTDTQYF	TGTGCCAGCAGCAGACTAGCGGGAGGCACAGATACGCAGTATTTT
TRBV28	.	16	TRBD2	TRBJ2-3	CASSSNLRGGADTQYF	TGTGCCAGCAGTTCGAATCTCCGGGGGGGTGCAGATACGCAGTATTTT
TRBV11-2	.	12	TRBD1	TRBJ2-7	CASSFDRDEQYF	TGTGCCAGCAGTTTTGACAGGGACGAGCAGTACTTC
TRBV6-1	.	15	.	TRBJ1-1	CASSAQANTNTEAFF	TGTGCCAGCAGTGCCCAAGCTAATACGAACACTGAAGCTTTCTTT
TRBV2	.	14	.	TRBJ2-1	CASSVSVLYNEQFF	TGTGCCAGCAGTGTTAGCGTCCTCTACAATGAGCAGTTCTTC
TRBV10-3	.	13	TRBD1	TRBJ1-5	CATAPQGDQPQHF	TGTGCCACCGCGCCTCAGGGGGACCAGCCCCAGCATTTT
TRBV30	.	13	.	TRBJ2-2	CAWSRRNTGELFF	TGTGCCTGGAGTCGGAGGAACACCGGGGAGCTGTTTTTT
TRBV7-9	.	19	TRBD1	TRBJ1-6	CSSSLTPGGGGRYNSPLHF	TGTTCCAGCAGCTTAACCCCAGGGGGCGGGGGCCGTTATAATTCACCCCTCCACTTT
TRBV5-1	.	13	TRBD1	TRBJ1-4	CASSVTGDEKLFF	TGCGCCAGCAGCGTGACAGGGGATGAAAAACTGTTTTTT
TRBV5-1	.	16	TRBD2	TRBJ2-1	CASSLDGGGSYNEQFF	TGCGCCAGCAGCTTGGATGGGGGGGGGTCCTACAATGAGCAGTTCTTC
TRBV11-2	.	16	.	TRBJ2-1	CASSSGTLGGANEQFF	TGTGCCAGCAGCTCTGGGACCCTAGGGGGAGCGAATGAGCAGTTCTTC
TRBV11-3	.	15	.	TRBJ1-2	CASSSQGSANYGYTF	TGTGCCAGCAGTTCCCAAGGCAGCGCCAACTATGGCTACACCTTC
TRBV7-2	.	14	TRBD2	TRBJ2-1	CASVSGGDYNEQFF	TGTGCCAGCGTTAGCGGGGGGGATTACAATGAGCAGTTCTTC
TRBV6-5	few	15	TRBD1	TRBJ2-7	CASSTGQGPTYEQYF	TGTGCCAGCAGTACAGGACAGGGGCCAACCTACGAGCAGTACTTC
TRBV7-8	.	16	TRBD2	TRBJ2-2	CASSLGGLANTGELFF	TGTGCCAGCAGCTTAGGCGGACTAGCGAACACCGGGGAGCTGTTTTTT
TRBV7-2	.	14	.	TRBJ2-2	CASSQSANTGELFF	TGTGCCAGCAGCCAGAGCGCCAACACCGGGGAGCTGTTTTTT
TRBV29-1	.	12	.	TRBJ1-2	CSGGLIGGGYTF	TGCAGCGGTGGTCTTATCGGGGGAGGCTACACCTTC
TRBV9	.	16	.	TRBJ2-1	CASSAPITGADNEQFF	TGTGCCAGCAGCGCCCCCATCACTGGTGCCGACAATGAGCAGTTCTTC
TRBV5-4	.	17	TRBD1	TRBJ2-7	CASSLAVQGASSYEQYF	TGTGCCAGCAGCTTGGCGGTCCAGGGGGCATCCTCCTACGAGCAGTACTTC
TRBV7-9	.	13	.	TRBJ1-1	CSSSLESGTEAFF	TGTTCCAGCAGCTTAGAATCGGGGACTGAAGCTTTCTTT
TRBV19	once	15	TRBD2	TRBJ2-1	CASSRTSSSYNEQFF	TGTGCCAGTAGTAGGACTAGTAGCAGCTACAATGAGCAGTTCTTC
TRBV6-5	.	14	TRBD1	TRBJ2-5	CASRDLTGVETQYF	TGTGCCAGCAGGGATTTAACAGGGGTAGAGACCCAGTACTTC
TRBV7-9	.	13	TRBD1	TRBJ1-1	CASSLTGDTEAFF	TGTGCCAGCAGCTTAACAGGGGACACTGAAGCTTTCTTT
TRBV6-6	once	14	TRBD2	TRBJ2-5	CASRSAGGLETQYF	TGTGCCAGCAGGTCAGCGGGGGGTTTGGAGACCCAGTACTTC
TRBV11-2	.	17	TRBD2	TRBJ2-5	CASSLGLAGGRGETQYF	TGTGCCAGCAGCTTAGGGCTAGCGGGGGGAAGGGGAGAGACCCAGTACTTC
TRBV4-2	.	17	.	TRBJ2-3	CASSQGSSTRQADTQYF	TGTGCCAGCAGCCAAGGATCTTCAACTAGGCAGGCAGATACGCAGTATTTT
TRBV5-4	.	15	TRBD2	TRBJ2-5	CASSYPMGGEETQYF	TGTGCCAGCAGCTACCCAATGGGGGGGGAAGAGACCCAGTACTTC
TRBV19	.	16	TRBD1	TRBJ2-2	CASGSGTGVTPGELFF	TGTGCCAGTGGTTCCGGGACAGGGGTTACCCCCGGGGAGCTGTTTTTT
TRBV5-1	few	17	TRBD1	TRBJ2-5	CASGKGQNAIYQETQYF	TGCGCCAGCGGAAAGGGACAGAATGCTATTTACCAAGAGACCCAGTACTTC